Listed here are 28 T cell receptor beta chains from one sample, sequenced in a study of cytomegalovirus exposure and HLA in healthy donors. 13 Jbeta primers and 60 Vbeta primers were used for the PCR. Profiling relied on immunoSEQ multiplex PCR, and the TCRdb table lists in-frame clones only, not all of them. This repertoire comprises 50,000 or so clones; its ten largest clones make up roughly 25%. Sequences were obtained from PBMCs. The source is a man aged 35 to 55 in good health and CMV-seropositive.

V and J are TRBV19 and TRBJ2-5, with TRBD2 identical over 12 bases. Germline V gene sequence: CDR1 LNHDA, CDR2 SQIVND (reference sequence). The CDR3 is made up of 17 amino acids. The J segment lost 4 bases and the V segment lost 3 bases, leaving 9 bases of the junction unmatched. The CDR3 coding sequence is TGTGCCAGTAGTATTTCCCATGGACTAGCGGGAATAGAGACCCAGTACTTC. This codes for CASSISHGLAGIETQYF.

The chain combines TRBV15 with TRBJ1-2, with 7 bases identical to TRBD1. Germline V gene sequence: CDR1 LNHNV, CDR2 YYDKDF (reference sequence). This CDR3 is 15 amino acids long. V shed 1 base and J 6 bases; nucleotides not matched to a gene: 8. CDR3 DNA sequence: TGTGCCACCAGCAGAGGGGTAGGGGGCGCGCATGGCTACACCTTC. The encoded protein is CATSRGVGGAHGYTF.

The chain combines TRBV11-1 with TRBJ2-7; 10 bases fit TRBD1. Germline CDR1 reads SGHAT; CDR2 reads FQDESV (reference sequence). The CDR3 covers 17 residues. The trim removed 4 bases at V and 4 bases at J, leaving 13 bases unmatched. This CDR3 reads CASSSRRDRGSLYEQYF. The CDR3 nucleotides are TGTGCCAGCAGCTCTAGGAGGGACAGGGGAAGTCTATACGAGCAGTACTTC. The variable domain in full, completed from reference TRBV11-1 and TRBJ2-7, reads EAEVAQSPRYKITEKSQAVAFWCDPISGHATLYWYRQILGQGPELLVQFQDESVVDDSQLPKDRFSAERLKGVDSTLKIQPAELGDSAMYLCASSSRRDRGSLYEQYFGPGTRLTVT.

The chain uses TRBV7-9 and TRBJ2-1, with D possibly TRBD2 on 6 matching bases. Germline CDR1 is SEHNR and CDR2 is FQNEAQ (reference sequence). V lost 1 base, J lost 2 bases, and 9 bases lay in between. The CDR3 length is 15 residues. The CDR3 DNA reads as TGTGCCAGCAGCTTAGGCGGGGAGCCCTACAATGAGCAGTTCTTC. Protein sequence: CASSLGGEPYNEQFF. Filled out from reference TRBV7-9 and TRBJ2-1, the complete variable domain reads DTGVSQNPRHKITKRGQNVTFRCDPISEHNRLYWYRQTLGQGPEFLTYFQNEAQLEKSRLLSDRFSAERPKGSFSTLEIQRTEQGDSAMYLCASSLGGEPYNEQFFGPGTRLTVL.

This chain joins TRBV18 and TRBJ2-7; 7 bases agree with TRBD1. CDR1 is KGHSH and CDR2 is LQKENI in the germline V gene. The CDR3 runs 12 residues. V lost 3 bases to trimming and J lost 4 bases; unmatched junction nucleotides: 0. The CDR3 loop reads CASSPGQYEQYF. Written as DNA, the CDR3 is TGTGCCAGCTCACCGGGACAGTACGAGCAGTACTTC.

The gene calls are TRBV20-1 and TRBJ1-1; unclear D gene. The CDR3 has 11 amino acids. Germline CDR1 and CDR2: DFQATT and SNEGSKA (reference sequence). The V end lost 5 bases, the J end lost 5 bases, and 9 bases lay between the germline ends. CDR3 in DNA: TGCAGTGCTTTCGGGGAGACTGAAGCTTTCTTT. Amino acid sequence: CSAFGETEAFF.

The rearrangement uses TRBV27 and TRBJ2-7; 9 nucleotides align to TRBD2. The CDR3 spans 15 residues. V was clipped by 8 bases and J by 3 bases; unmatched bases: 11. Germline V gene lookup returns CDR1 MNHEY and CDR2 SMNVEV (reference sequence). The CDR3 DNA sequence: TGTGCCAGCGCGCGCGGGGGGGCCGCCTTCTACGAGCAGTACTTC. Amino acid sequence: CASARGGAAFYEQYF.

J is TRBJ1-1 and V is TRBV11-2; 8 bases match TRBD1. CDR3 size: 13 residues. Germline V gives CDR1 SGHAT, CDR2 FQNNGV. V shed 5 bases, J shed 8 bases, and the junction held 7 bases outside the gene matches. CDR3 nucleotide sequence: TGTGCCAGCAGCGACCACAGGGGGGTGGAAGCTTTCTTT. Translated, it gives CASSDHRGVEAFF. The variable domain in full, with the rest retrieved from reference TRBV11-2 and TRBJ1-1, is EAGVAQSPRYKIIEKRQSVAFWCNPISGHATLYWYQQILGQGPKLLIQFQNNGVVDDSQLPKDRFSAERLKGVDSTLKIQPAKLEDSAVYLCASSDHRGVEAFFGQGTRLTVV.

The chain combines TRBV6-5 with TRBJ2-5; D is possibly TRBD2 (6 bases). V was shortened by 10 bases and J by 7 bases, with 19 bases between the two germline ends. The CDR3 runs to 13 residues. Germline values: CDR1 MNHEY, CDR2 SVGAGI. In nucleotides, the CDR3 is TGTGCCACTGCTTGGGAGGTAGACGGGACCCAGTACTTC. Translated: CATAWEVDGTQYF.

This chain uses TRBV4-2 with TRBJ1-4; D gene unclear. Per germline, CDR1 LGHNA and CDR2 YNFKEQ. This CDR3 has 16 residues. V gave up 0 bases and J gave up 0 bases, with 8 bases separating them. CDR3: CASSQDIPATNEKLFF. DNA for the CDR3: TGTGCCAGCAGCCAAGATATCCCCGCAACTAATGAAAAACTGTTTTTT.

The chain carries TRBV11-3 and TRBJ1-1, with D hard to call. The CDR3 loop spans 13 amino acids. The V gene's germline CDR1 is SGHNT and CDR2 YENEEA. The V and J ends lost 1 base and 4 bases respectively, with 7 bases between them. This chain's CDR3 is CASSLGSSTEAFF. CDR3 nucleotides: TGTGCCAGCAGCTTAGGGTCCAGCACTGAAGCTTTCTTT.

V is TRBV6-5 and J is TRBJ1-3, with TRBD1 as a possible D gene (6 bases). This CDR3 has 14 amino acids. Germline V gene lookup returns CDR1 MNHEY and CDR2 SVGAGI. V dropped 8 bases and J dropped 2 bases, with 13 bases sitting between them. The CDR3 DNA reads as TGTGCCAGCGGACGGGACAACACTGGAAACACCATATATTTT. Encoded protein: CASGRDNTGNTIYF.

The chain recombines TRBV11-2 with TRBJ1-6; D is undetermined. The CDR3 runs to 18 residues. Looked up from germline, CDR1 is SGHAT and CDR2 is FQNNGV. Trimming left V 3 bases short and J 4 bases short, with 19 bases between. This CDR3 reads CASSFPLTGGIYNSPLHF. The CDR3 DNA follows: TGTGCCAGCAGCTTCCCATTAACGGGCGGGATTTATAATTCACCCCTCCACTTT.

The chain joins TRBV5-8 to TRBJ2-7, with 8 bases that match TRBD2. After removal of 2 bases from V and 4 bases from J, the junction contained 8 bases not matched to a gene. The V gene's germline CDR1 is SGHTS and CDR2 YDEGEE. This CDR3 contains 15 residues. In DNA, the CDR3 is TGTGCCAGCAGCTTCGCGGGGGGCGCAGGGTACGAGCAGTACTTC. Translated: CASSFAGGAGYEQYF.

The CDR3 nucleotides are TGTGCCAGCAGTTCCCATGGACTAGCCGGGACCTACGAGCAGTACTTC. It translates to CASSSHGLAGTYEQYF. The chain uses TRBV28 and TRBJ2-7; 8 positions agree with TRBD2. The length of the CDR3 is 16 residues. CDR1 MDHEN and CDR2 SYDVKM come from the germline V gene. The V and J ends lost 4 bases and 2 bases, in that order; junction bases with no gene match: 10. Full variable domain (outside the CDR3, taken from reference TRBV28 and TRBJ2-7): DVKVTQSSRYLVKRTGEKVFLECVQDMDHENMFWYRQDPGLGLRLIYFSYDVKMKEKGDIPEGYSVSREKKERFSLILESASTNQTSMYLCASSSHGLAGTYEQYFGPGTRLTVT.

The chain recombines TRBV6-1 with TRBJ2-5, with TRBD2 identical over 11 bases. The CDR3 is made up of 13 amino acids. Germline loops: CDR1 MNHNS, CDR2 SASEGT. J gave up 3 bases and V 6 bases, and 0 bases lay outside the gene matches. The CDR3 spells CASRTSGEETQYF. The CDR3 nucleotides read TGTGCCAGCAGGACTAGCGGGGAAGAGACCCAGTACTTC.

The chain joins TRBV5-1 to TRBJ2-3, with D possibly being TRBD2 (5 bases). This CDR3 is built from 14 residues. Germline-derived CDR1 and CDR2 are SGHRS and YFSETQ. The V end lost 1 base, the J end lost 6 bases, and 12 bases lay between the germline ends. The DNA of the CDR3 is TGCGCCAGCAGCTTGCGGGGAATGGGGGATACGCAGTATTTT. It codes for CASSLRGMGDTQYF.

This sequence joins TRBV6-5 and TRBJ1-2; D is possibly TRBD1 (5 bases). CDR3 length: 13 amino acids. Germline CDR1 and CDR2: MNHEY and SVGAGI. V was pared by 7 bases and J by 7 bases, with 16 bases between. CDR3 DNA sequence: TGTGCCAGCAATACAGGCGGGAAAAGTGGCTACACCTTC. Protein product: CASNTGGKSGYTF.

The CDR3 bases are TGTGCCAGCAGCGTCTTTTCTGGTCCCGAGGTCACTGAAGCTTTCTTT. Protein product: CASSVFSGPEVTEAFF. This sequence joins TRBV7-9 and TRBJ1-1; unclear D gene. This CDR3 spans 16 amino acids. Germline V gives CDR1 SEHNR, CDR2 FQNEAQ (reference sequence). Trimming removed 5 bases from V and 4 bases from J, with 20 bases in between. Together with reference TRBV7-9 and TRBJ1-1, the CDR3 gives the full variable domain: DTGVSQNPRHKITKRGQNVTFRCDPISEHNRLYWYRQTLGQGPEFLTYFQNEAQLEKSRLLSDRFSAERPKGSFSTLEIQRTEQGDSAMYLCASSVFSGPEVTEAFFGQGTRLTVV.

This rearrangement joins TRBV28 to TRBJ1-1, with 7 bases lining up with TRBD1. The germline V gene encodes CDR1 MDHEN and CDR2 SYDVKM. Trimming removed 8 bases from V and 3 bases from J; junction bases left unmatched: 3. The CDR3 extends over 12 amino acids. As DNA, the CDR3 is TGTGCCAGCGGGCAGGGGGACACTGAAGCTTTCTTT. Translated, it gives CASGQGDTEAFF.

This chain joins TRBV18 and TRBJ2-7; D gene uncertain. CDR1 and CDR2 (germline): KGHSH, LQKENI. With 2 bases removed from V and 1 base from J, the gap between germline ends came to 9 bases. The CDR3 length is 14 residues. The CDR3 nucleotides are TGTGCCAGCTCACCAGAAATAGATTCCTACGAGCAGTACTTC. As protein: CASSPEIDSYEQYF.

The chain is built from TRBV18 and TRBJ2-7; 7 nucleotides line up with TRBD2. With V trimmed by 4 bases and J by 3 bases, 9 bases remained unmatched. Germline V gene lookup returns CDR1 KGHSH and CDR2 LQKENI. The CDR3 has 15 residues. As DNA, the CDR3 is TGTGCCAGCTCACGGGACTACGGTGCGAACTACGAGCAGTACTTC. This sequence encodes CASSRDYGANYEQYF. Full variable domain (outside the CDR3, taken from reference TRBV18 and TRBJ2-7): NAGVMQNPRHLVRRRGQEARLRCSPMKGHSHVYWYRQLPEEGLKFMVYLQKENIIDESGMPKERFSAEFPKEGPSILRIQQVVRGDSAAYFCASSRDYGANYEQYFGPGTRLTVT.

The chain has TRBV6-5 and TRBJ2-1; 12 bases fit TRBD2. V dropped 4 bases and J dropped 5; count of bases not matched to a gene: 0. This CDR3 region has 14 residues. The germline CDR1 and CDR2 sequences are MNHEY and SVGAGI. This CDR3 is CASSSSGRDNEQFF. CDR3 in DNA: TGTGCCAGCAGTTCTAGCGGGAGGGACAATGAGCAGTTCTTC.

The chain has TRBV5-1 and TRBJ1-1; D call uncertain. The CDR3 consists of 14 residues. CDR1 SGHRS and CDR2 YFSETQ come from the germline V gene. V was clipped by 5 bases and J by 11 bases, with 22 bases between them. CDR3 nucleotide sequence: TGCGCCAGCAGGGCTGCGACGGGTTTCCTGGTGGCTTTCTTT. Translated: CASRAATGFLVAFF.

The chain couples TRBV21-1 to TRBJ2-3; the D call in the table, TRBD2, was not verified against the DNA. TRBV21-1 is tagged as a pseudogene. The CDR3 is 18 amino acids. This CDR3 is CASSKAQASGTFTDTQYF. CDR3 nucleotide sequence: TGTGCCAGCAGCAAAGCTCAGGCTAGCGGGACCTTCACAGATACGCAGTATTTT.

The chain combines TRBV7-3 with TRBJ2-1, with TRBD2 matching over 16 bases. Unmatched junction bases numbered 8, after V lost 5 bases and J lost 7 bases. Germline V gene lookup returns CDR1 SGHTA and CDR2 FQGTGA. CDR3 size: 17 residues. The CDR3 spells CASSPLGLAGGRNEQFF. For the CDR3, the DNA is TGTGCCAGCAGCCCTCTGGGACTAGCGGGGGGGCGAAATGAGCAGTTCTTC.

This rearrangement joins TRBV28 to TRBJ1-5, with D uncertain. Germline V gene sequence: CDR1 MDHEN, CDR2 SYDVKM. Trimming removed 5 bases from V and 3 bases from J, with 17 bases in between. There are 16 residues in the CDR3. The CDR3 loop is CASSADGKISNQPQHF. The CDR3 coding sequence is TGTGCCAGCAGTGCTGACGGGAAGATATCCAATCAGCCCCAGCATTTT.

This rearrangement joins TRBV29-1 to TRBJ2-5; D remains ambiguous. CDR3 length: 13 residues. Germline V gives CDR1 SQVTM, CDR2 ANQGSEA. V was pared by 5 bases and J by 5 bases, with 15 bases between. CDR3 protein: CSVQAQPWETQYF. In nucleotides, the CDR3 is TGCAGCGTTCAGGCCCAGCCCTGGGAGACCCAGTACTTC.